A single sample is the source of the 31 T cell receptor beta chains below, sequenced in a study of T cells in localized non-small cell lung cancer. The table came from immunoSEQ multiplex PCR; TCRdb's copy has only in-frame clones and leaves some out. The sample lists 7,900 or so clones, roughly 59% occurring once. The sequencing here drew on lymph node tissue, taken before any cancer treatment. The source of these receptors is a male donor aged 60 or over with stage I squamous cell lung carcinoma.

The chain employs TRBV29-1 and TRBJ2-3; 7 bases map to TRBD2. Germline V CDR1 and CDR2: SQVTM, ANQGSEA. The length of the CDR3 is 15 residues. V trimming: 3 bases; J trimming: 2 bases; junction bases outside the gene matches: 8. In nucleotides, the CDR3 is TGCAGCGTTGATTCGTCTAGCGGAAACACAGATACGCAGTATTTT. Protein sequence: CSVDSSSGNTDTQYF.

The chain has TRBV2 and TRBJ1-4; D gene ambiguous. This CDR3 contains 12 residues. The V gene's germline CDR1 is SNHLY and CDR2 FYNNEI. V gave up 7 bases and J gave up 8 bases, with 11 bases separating them. This CDR3 reads CASTPGGEKLFF. The CDR3, as DNA: TGTGCCAGCACTCCCGGCGGGGAAAAACTGTTTTTT.

This clone has more than one count but fewer than ten. The rearrangement uses TRBV30 and TRBJ2-4, with D possibly matching TRBD1 (6 bases). V lost 5 bases and J lost 7, with 9 bases in between. The CDR3 runs 11 residues. The germline CDR1 and CDR2 sequences are GTSNPN and SVGIG (reference sequence). The CDR3: CAWGQWNIQYF. In nucleotides, the CDR3 is TGTGCCTGGGGACAGTGGAACATTCAGTACTTC.

V gene TRBV15 combines with J gene TRBJ1-4; tentative D call: TRBD1 (5 bases). The CDR3 has 16 residues. Germline V lookup: CDR1 LNHNV, CDR2 YYDKDF (reference sequence). Trimming shortened V by 1 base and J by 5 bases, and 14 bases separated the two germline ends. The CDR3 is CATSRVPGVTNEKLFF. CDR3 sequence (DNA): TGTGCCACCAGCAGAGTCCCGGGGGTAACCAATGAAAAACTGTTTTTT.

J is TRBJ2-1 and V is TRBV29-1; 8 bases match TRBD2. V lost 4 bases to trimming and J lost 0 bases; unmatched junction nucleotides: 5. This CDR3 is built from 15 residues. Germline values: CDR1 SQVTM, CDR2 ANQGSEA. As DNA, the CDR3 is TGCAGCGTTGGGAGTGCGGGAGGCTCCTACAATGAGCAGTTCTTC. It is translated as CSVGSAGGSYNEQFF.

This chain connects TRBV28 to TRBJ1-1; D might be TRBD1 (5 bases). V dropped 1 base and J dropped 11 bases, with 20 bases sitting between them. The CDR3 runs 15 residues. The germline V gene has CDR1 MDHEN and CDR2 SYDVKM. CDR3 protein: CASSLSNAGGLGAFF. As DNA, the CDR3 is TGTGCCAGCAGTTTATCCAACGCGGGGGGTCTCGGGGCTTTCTTT.

As for this clone: The junction departs from the called germline gene at one end, perhaps through a read error. The chain uses TRBV28 and TRBJ2-7, with D uncertain. The CDR3 is 12 residues long. The germline gives CDR1 MDHEN, CDR2 SYDVKM. The CDR3 coding sequence is TGTGCCAGCAGTTCAGTTTCCTATGAGCAGTACTTC. Amino acid sequence: CASSSVSYEQYF.

This chain links TRBV11-3 with TRBJ1-4, with D tentatively TRBD1 (5 bases). Germline V gene data show CDR1 as SGHNT and CDR2 as YENEEA. CDR3 length: 15 residues. V dropped 3 bases and J dropped 3 bases, with 11 bases sitting between them. This CDR3 is CASSLVGGSNEKLFF. The CDR3 DNA reads TGTGCCAGCAGCTTGGTCGGGGGATCTAATGAAAAACTGTTTTTT.

This clone was counted only a few times. The chain couples TRBV6-7 to TRBJ1-5; D call uncertain. Being an ORF, TRBV6-7 has a function that is uncertain. The CDR3 is made up of 13 amino acids. The V end was cut by 5 bases, the J end by 3 bases, with 8 bases between. The CDR3 sequence is CASSEAINQPQHF. CDR3 nucleotides: TGTGCCAGCAGTGAAGCGATCAATCAGCCCCAGCATTTT.

This clone has only a few counts. The rearrangement joins TRBV6-8 to TRBJ2-7; D unclear. Between the trimmed V and J ends, which lost 5 bases and 1 base, there was a span of 18 bases. The CDR3 is 16 amino acids. CDR1 and CDR2 (germline): MNHGY, SAAAGT. The CDR3 DNA reads TGTGCCAGCAGTGTAAGGAAGGTGAAACAGTCCTACGAGCAGTACTTC. This encodes CASSVRKVKQSYEQYF.

The chain combines TRBV6-8 with TRBJ1-1; the D gene is possibly TRBD1 (6 bases). Germline V gene sequence: CDR1 MNHGY, CDR2 SAAAGT. Trimming removed 10 bases at V and 6 bases at J, with 21 bases between. This CDR3 region has 14 residues. The CDR3 spells CAIRGYGARPEAFF. The CDR3 nucleotides read TGTGCCATCAGGGGTTATGGGGCGCGGCCTGAAGCTTTCTTT.

This sequence joins TRBV19 and TRBJ1-2; D gene unclear. The V end lost 11 bases, the J end lost 1 base, and 14 bases lay between the germline ends. The CDR3 length is 13 residues. The germline V gene encodes CDR1 LNHDA and CDR2 SQIVND (reference sequence). The CDR3 spells CASNVAVNYGYTF. In nucleotides, the CDR3 is TGTGCCTCTAATGTTGCGGTTAACTATGGCTACACCTTC.

This clone was detected only a few times. CDR3 nucleotide sequence: TGTGCCGCCGGGACGGATAATCAGCCCCAGCATTTT. Protein: CAAGTDNQPQHF. This sequence joins TRBV6-8 and TRBJ1-5; D perhaps matches TRBD1 (5 bases). V lost 11 bases and J lost 4, with 12 bases in between. The germline V gene has CDR1 MNHGY and CDR2 SAAAGT. This CDR3 is built from 12 residues.

In nucleotides, the CDR3 is TGCAGCGTTGAAGCCTTTACAGATACGCAGTATTTT. It is translated as CSVEAFTDTQYF. This rearrangement joins TRBV29-1 to TRBJ2-3, with D unresolved. This CDR3 is 12 amino acids long. Germline V gene sequence: CDR1 SQVTM, CDR2 ANQGSEA. The V gene lost 1 base and the J gene lost 3 bases, with 5 bases spanning the gap.

This chain uses TRBV15 with TRBJ1-1, with a tentative D call TRBD1 (6 bases). Per the germline V gene, CDR1 is LNHNV and CDR2 is YYDKDF (reference sequence). The CDR3 extends over 14 amino acids. The V gene lost 8 bases and the J gene lost 2 bases, with 15 bases spanning the gap. CDR3 protein: CATRLRGGNTEAFF. CDR3 DNA: TGTGCCACCCGATTGAGGGGGGGAAACACTGAAGCTTTCTTT.

On this clone: At one of its ends the junction is not consistent with the germline gene, which may arise from a read error. The rearrangement links TRBV5-1 to TRBJ1-1; D perhaps matches TRBD1 (5 bases). From germline, CDR1 is SGHRS and CDR2 YFSETQ. CDR3 length equals 14 residues. CDR3 sequence: CSSSLEPGRTEAFF. The CDR3 DNA reads TGCTCCAGCAGCTTGGAACCAGGGAGGACTGAAGCTTTCTTT.

This clone appeared a few times. The chain recombines TRBV6-8 with TRBJ2-1; 10 nucleotides align to TRBD2. V lost 2 bases and J lost 2; bases outside the gene matches: 3. The CDR3 loop spans 16 amino acids. Germline V gene sequence: CDR1 MNHGY, CDR2 SAAAGT. CDR3 nucleotide sequence: TGTGCCAGCAGTTACATAGCGGGAGGCCCCTACAATGAGCAGTTCTTC. Its protein product is CASSYIAGGPYNEQFF.

This clone was counted a few times. The rearrangement joins TRBV6-8 to TRBJ2-2; D gene unclear. Germline CDR1 reads MNHGY; CDR2 reads SAAAGT. The V end lost 10 bases, the J end lost 1 base, and 7 bases lay between the germline ends. This CDR3 spans 12 amino acids. The CDR3 reads CAIRQNTGELFF. The CDR3 nucleotides read TGTGCCATCAGACAGAACACCGGGGAGCTGTTTTTT.

This chain connects TRBV29-1 to TRBJ2-5; D call uncertain. V was clipped by 3 bases and J by 5 bases, with 13 bases between them. The length of the CDR3 is 13 residues. The germline gives CDR1 SQVTM, CDR2 ANQGSEA. The CDR3 here is CSVEVLGRETQYF. CDR3 bases: TGCAGCGTTGAGGTGTTAGGTAGGGAGACCCAGTACTTC. Complete variable domain (other parts from reference TRBV29-1 and TRBJ2-5): SAVISQKPSRDICQRGTSLTIQCQVDSQVTMMFWYRQQPGQSLTLIATANQGSEATYESGFVIDKFPISRPNLTFSTLTVSNMSPEDSSIYLCSVEVLGRETQYFGPGTRLLVL.

As DNA, the CDR3 is TGTGCCAGCTCACCACCGAACAGCCCGAACACTGAAGCTTTCTTT. Translated: CASSPPNSPNTEAFF. The chain links TRBV18 to TRBJ1-1; D ambiguous. The CDR3 consists of 15 residues. Germline CDR1 and CDR2: KGHSH and LQKENI. V was cut by 0 bases and J by 1 base, with 9 bases left in between. The full variable domain, its missing parts supplied by reference TRBV18 and TRBJ1-1, is NAGVMQNPRHLVRRRGQEARLRCSPMKGHSHVYWYRQLPEEGLKFMVYLQKENIIDESGMPKERFSAEFPKEGPSILRIQQVVRGDSAAYFCASSPPNSPNTEAFFGQGTRLTVV.

A few counts support this clone. The chain employs TRBV30 and TRBJ2-7; 7 nucleotides match TRBD1. This CDR3 is 13 amino acids long. V was clipped by 4 bases and J by 8 bases; unmatched bases: 11. Germline lookup yields CDR1 GTSNPN and CDR2 SVGIG (reference sequence). Here the CDR3 reads CAWTRTGLSQQYF. CDR3 DNA: TGTGCCTGGACCCGGACAGGATTAAGTCAGCAGTACTTC.

The table lists this clone with a few counts. The gene calls are TRBV30 and TRBJ2-7; TRBD1 agrees at 7 bases. Germline V gene sequence: CDR1 GTSNPN, CDR2 SVGIG (reference sequence). The CDR3 has 13 residues. Trimming removed 0 bases from V and 5 bases from J; junction bases left unmatched: 4. CDR3 sequence (DNA): TGTGCCTGGAGTGTACGACAGGGCCACGAGCAGTACTTC. Protein: CAWSVRQGHEQYF.

The chain is built from TRBV15 and TRBJ2-5; D possibly corresponds to TRBD2 (5 bases). Germline values: CDR1 LNHNV, CDR2 YYDKDF (reference sequence). This CDR3 contains 17 residues. V gave up 1 base and J gave up 0 bases, with 15 bases separating them. The chain's CDR3 is CATSRARRAAYQETQYF. The CDR3 DNA sequence: TGTGCCACCAGCAGAGCAAGAAGAGCGGCGTACCAAGAGACCCAGTACTTC.

A few counts support this clone. The V call is TRBV15, the J call TRBJ2-1, with a weak D call TRBD2 (5 bases). The CDR3 is 14 residues long. Deletions cut 0 bases from V and 8 bases from J, with 11 bases between. The germline V gene has CDR1 LNHNV and CDR2 YYDKDF (reference sequence). For the CDR3, the DNA is TGTGCCACCAGCAGAGAGTATACCGGGGATGAGCAGTTCTTC. It encodes CATSREYTGDEQFF.

This sequence joins TRBV29-1 and TRBJ1-1, with D tentatively TRBD1 (5 bases). This CDR3 contains 14 residues. Germline values: CDR1 SQVTM, CDR2 ANQGSEA. Between the trimmed V and J ends, which lost 6 bases and 7 bases, there was a span of 21 bases. The chain's CDR3 is CSVHLGGTFGEAFF. The CDR3 DNA follows: TGCAGCGTCCACCTGGGGGGGACGTTCGGTGAAGCTTTCTTT.

The rearrangement joins TRBV6-8 to TRBJ1-2; 10 positions agree with TRBD1. Germline V lookup: CDR1 MNHGY, CDR2 SAAAGT. The CDR3 totals 13 residues. V trimming: 6 bases; J trimming: 9 bases; junction bases outside the gene matches: 7. The CDR3 region has the DNA TGTGCCAGCAGCCGGGACAGGGGAGATAGCTACACCTTC. Translating gives CASSRDRGDSYTF.

The chain uses TRBV7-2 and TRBJ2-7; tentatively, D is TRBD2 (5 bases). The CDR3 spans 13 residues. V was pared by 4 bases and J by 5 bases, with 12 bases between. Germline CDR1 SGHTA, CDR2 FQGNSA. CDR3 sequence: CASSSREYDEQYF. CDR3 bases: TGTGCCAGCAGCTCTCGGGAATATGACGAGCAGTACTTC.

This clone was counted a few times. CDR3 nucleotide sequence: TGCAGCGTTGCCAGCGTCTCCTACGAGCAGTACTTC. It specifies CSVASVSYEQYF. V gene TRBV29-1 combines with J gene TRBJ2-7, with unresolved D. CDR1 is SQVTM and CDR2 is ANQGSEA in the germline V gene. V was cut by 4 bases and J by 0 bases, with 7 bases left in between. The CDR3 loop spans 12 amino acids.

The sample holds one count of this clone. The V call is TRBV5-1, the J call TRBJ2-7; 12 nucleotides match TRBD1. Germline V gene data show CDR1 as SGHRS and CDR2 as YFSETQ. V shed 4 bases, J shed 0 bases, and the junction held 5 bases outside the gene matches. The CDR3 extends over 16 amino acids. CDR3 nucleotide sequence: TGCGCCAGCAGCGGGGGACAGGGGGCTTCCTCCTACGAGCAGTACTTC. Translated, it gives CASSGGQGASSYEQYF.

This chain joins TRBV28 and TRBJ1-1; D is ambiguous. CDR1 and CDR2 (germline): MDHEN, SYDVKM. V was clipped by 5 bases and J by 1 base, with 11 bases between them. This CDR3 has 14 residues. The chain's CDR3 is CASSPRGPNTEAFF. The CDR3 DNA is TGTGCCAGCAGTCCCCGCGGCCCGAACACTGAAGCTTTCTTT.

This clone was counted only a few times. The chain carries TRBV30 and TRBJ2-3, with D maybe TRBD2 (6 bases). Germline CDR1 is GTSNPN and CDR2 is SVGIG (reference sequence). The ends were cut back, 0 bases at V and 5 bases at J, with 15 bases in the middle. This CDR3 region has 15 residues. For the CDR3, the DNA is TGTGCCTGGAGTGTATTGGGCTTGGGGGGAGATACGCAGTATTTT. Protein sequence: CAWSVLGLGGDTQYF. The complete variable domain, with remaining parts taken from reference TRBV30 and TRBJ2-3, reads SQTIHQWPATLVQPVGSPLSLECTVEGTSNPNLYWYRQAAGRGLQLLFYSVGIGQISSEVPQNLSASRPQDRQFILSSKKLLLSDSGFYLCAWSVLGLGGDTQYFGPGTRLTVL.